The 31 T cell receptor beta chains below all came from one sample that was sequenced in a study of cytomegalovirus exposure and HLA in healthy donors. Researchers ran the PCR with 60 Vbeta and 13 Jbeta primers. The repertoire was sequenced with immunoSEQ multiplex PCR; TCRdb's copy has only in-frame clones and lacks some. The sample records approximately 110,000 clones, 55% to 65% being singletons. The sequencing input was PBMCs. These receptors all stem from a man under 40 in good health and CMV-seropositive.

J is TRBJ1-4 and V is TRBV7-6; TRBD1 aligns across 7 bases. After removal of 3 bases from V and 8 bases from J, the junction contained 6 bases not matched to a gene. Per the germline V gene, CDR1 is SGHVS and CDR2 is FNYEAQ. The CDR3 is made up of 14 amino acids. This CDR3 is CASSFRQGGEKLFF. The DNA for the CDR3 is TGTGCCAGCAGCTTTCGACAGGGTGGAGAAAAACTGTTTTTT.

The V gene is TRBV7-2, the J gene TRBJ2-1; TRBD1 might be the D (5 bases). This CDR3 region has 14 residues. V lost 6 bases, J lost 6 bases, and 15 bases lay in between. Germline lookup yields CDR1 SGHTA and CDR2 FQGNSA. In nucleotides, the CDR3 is TGTGCCAGCAGGCGTGCCAGGGAACTCAATGAGCAGTTCTTC. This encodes CASRRARELNEQFF.

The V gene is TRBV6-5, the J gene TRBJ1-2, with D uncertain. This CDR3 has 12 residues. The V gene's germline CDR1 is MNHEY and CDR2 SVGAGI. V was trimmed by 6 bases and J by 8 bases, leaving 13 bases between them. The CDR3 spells CASRREMGGYTF. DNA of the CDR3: TGTGCCAGCAGGAGGGAAATGGGGGGCTACACCTTC.

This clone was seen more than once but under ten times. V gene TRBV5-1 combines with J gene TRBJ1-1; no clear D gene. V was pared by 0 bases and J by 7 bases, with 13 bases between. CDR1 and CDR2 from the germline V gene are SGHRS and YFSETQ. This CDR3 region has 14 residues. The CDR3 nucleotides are TGCGCCAGCAGCTTGGAGGGAGGACCACTTGAAGCTTTCTTT. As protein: CASSLEGGPLEAFF.

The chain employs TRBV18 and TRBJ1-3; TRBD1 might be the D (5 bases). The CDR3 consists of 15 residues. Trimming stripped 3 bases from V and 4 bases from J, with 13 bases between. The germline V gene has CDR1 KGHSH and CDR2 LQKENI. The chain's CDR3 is CASSPGHQEGNTIYF. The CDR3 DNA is TGTGCCAGCTCACCGGGGCATCAAGAGGGAAACACCATATATTTT.

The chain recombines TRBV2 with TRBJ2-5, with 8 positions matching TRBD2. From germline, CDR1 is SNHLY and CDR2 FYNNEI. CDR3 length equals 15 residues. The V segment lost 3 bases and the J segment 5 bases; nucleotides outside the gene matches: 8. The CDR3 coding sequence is TGTGCCAGCAGTGATGACGGGGGGGCGATGGAGACCCAGTACTTC. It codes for CASSDDGGAMETQYF.

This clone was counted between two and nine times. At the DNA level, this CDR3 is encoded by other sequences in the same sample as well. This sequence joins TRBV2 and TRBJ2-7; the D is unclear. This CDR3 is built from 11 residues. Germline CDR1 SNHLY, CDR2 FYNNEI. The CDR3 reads CDKNAAYEQYF. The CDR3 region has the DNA TGTGACAAGAATGCGGCCTACGAGCAGTACTTC.

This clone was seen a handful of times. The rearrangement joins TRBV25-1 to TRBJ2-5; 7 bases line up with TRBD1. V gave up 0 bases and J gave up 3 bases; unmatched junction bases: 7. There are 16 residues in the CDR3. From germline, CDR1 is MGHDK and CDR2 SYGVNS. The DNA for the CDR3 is TGTGCCAGCAGTGAATATAGGGGGACAGTTAAAGAGACCCAGTACTTC. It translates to CASSEYRGTVKETQYF.

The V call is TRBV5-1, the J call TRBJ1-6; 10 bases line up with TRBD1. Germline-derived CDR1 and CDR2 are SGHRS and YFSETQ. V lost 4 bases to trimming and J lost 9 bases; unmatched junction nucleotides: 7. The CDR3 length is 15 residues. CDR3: CASSRLTGGASPLHF. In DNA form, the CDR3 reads TGCGCCAGCAGCAGATTGACAGGGGGCGCTTCACCCCTCCACTTT.

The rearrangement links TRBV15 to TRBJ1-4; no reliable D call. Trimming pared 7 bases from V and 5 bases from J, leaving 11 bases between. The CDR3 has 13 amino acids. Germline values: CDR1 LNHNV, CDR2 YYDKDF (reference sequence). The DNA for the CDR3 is TGTGCCACCACTCCCGGTCGGAATGAAAAACTGTTTTTT. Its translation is CATTPGRNEKLFF.

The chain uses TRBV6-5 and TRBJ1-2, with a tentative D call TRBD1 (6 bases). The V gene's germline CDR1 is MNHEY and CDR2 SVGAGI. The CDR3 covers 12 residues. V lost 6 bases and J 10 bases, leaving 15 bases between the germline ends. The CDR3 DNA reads TGTGCCAGCAGCCAAGAGGGGGTTGTCTACACCTTC. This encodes CASSQEGVVYTF.

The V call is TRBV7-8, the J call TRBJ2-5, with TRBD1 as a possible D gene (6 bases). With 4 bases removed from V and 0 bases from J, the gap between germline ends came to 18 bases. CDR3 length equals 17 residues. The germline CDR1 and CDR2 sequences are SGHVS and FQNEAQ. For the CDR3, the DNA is TGTGCCAGCAGCTCCTGGCCCAGGGGTCCATACCAAGAGACCCAGTACTTC. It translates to CASSSWPRGPYQETQYF. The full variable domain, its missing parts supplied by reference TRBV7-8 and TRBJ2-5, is GAGVSQSPRYKVAKRGQDVALRCDPISGHVSLFWYQQALGQGPEFLTYFQNEAQLDKSGLPSDRFFAERPEGSVSTLKIQRTQQEDSAVYLCASSSWPRGPYQETQYFGPGTRLLVL.

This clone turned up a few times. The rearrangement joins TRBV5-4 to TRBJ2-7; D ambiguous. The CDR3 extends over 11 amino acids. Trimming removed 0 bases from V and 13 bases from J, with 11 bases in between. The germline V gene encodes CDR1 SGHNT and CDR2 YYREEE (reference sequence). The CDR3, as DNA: TGTGCCAGCAGCTTGGGACCCCGGGTCTACTTC. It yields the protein CASSLGPRVYF.

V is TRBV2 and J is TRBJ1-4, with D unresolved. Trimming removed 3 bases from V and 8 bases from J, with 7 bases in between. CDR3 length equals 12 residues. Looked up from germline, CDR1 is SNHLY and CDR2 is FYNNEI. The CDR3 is CASSDEKEKLFF. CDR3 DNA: TGTGCCAGCAGTGACGAGAAGGAAAAACTGTTTTTT.

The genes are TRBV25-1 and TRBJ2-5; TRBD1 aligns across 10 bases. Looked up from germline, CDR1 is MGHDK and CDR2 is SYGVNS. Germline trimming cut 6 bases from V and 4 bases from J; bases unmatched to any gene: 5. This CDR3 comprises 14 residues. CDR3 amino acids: CASSETGGAETQYF. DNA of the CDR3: TGTGCCAGCAGCGAGACAGGGGGCGCAGAGACCCAGTACTTC.

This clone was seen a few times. CDR3 bases: TGTGCCAGCACCTCCCAGGGATGGGCCGGGGAGCTGTTTTTT. This translates into CASTSQGWAGELFF. The chain joins TRBV6-5 to TRBJ2-2; D may be TRBD1 (5 bases). The CDR3 is 14 amino acids. Germline V CDR1 and CDR2: MNHEY, SVGAGI. Trimming removed 7 bases from V and 6 bases from J, with 15 bases in between.

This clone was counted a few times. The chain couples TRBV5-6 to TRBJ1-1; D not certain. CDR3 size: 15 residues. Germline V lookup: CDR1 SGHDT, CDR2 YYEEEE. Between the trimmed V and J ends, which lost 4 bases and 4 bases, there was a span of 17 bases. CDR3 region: CASSLPAGGVTEAFF. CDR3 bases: TGTGCCAGCAGCCTCCCGGCGGGAGGAGTCACTGAAGCTTTCTTT.

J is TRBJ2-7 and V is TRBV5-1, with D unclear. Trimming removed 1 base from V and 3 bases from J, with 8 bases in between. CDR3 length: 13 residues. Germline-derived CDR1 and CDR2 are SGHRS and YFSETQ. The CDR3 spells CASSLTYGYEQYF. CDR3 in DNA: TGCGCCAGCAGCTTGACCTACGGCTACGAGCAGTACTTC.

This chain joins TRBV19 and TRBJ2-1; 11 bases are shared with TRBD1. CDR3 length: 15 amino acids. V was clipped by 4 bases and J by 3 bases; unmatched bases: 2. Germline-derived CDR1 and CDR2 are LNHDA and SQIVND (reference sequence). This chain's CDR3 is CASSTGQGVYNEQFF. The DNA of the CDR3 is TGTGCCAGTAGTACGGGACAGGGGGTCTACAATGAGCAGTTCTTC. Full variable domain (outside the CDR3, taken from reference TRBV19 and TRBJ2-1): DGGITQSPKYLFRKEGQNVTLSCEQNLNHDAMYWYRQDPGQGLRLIYYSQIVNDFQKGDIAEGYSVSREKKESFPLTVTSAQKNPTAFYLCASSTGQGVYNEQFFGPGTRLTVL.

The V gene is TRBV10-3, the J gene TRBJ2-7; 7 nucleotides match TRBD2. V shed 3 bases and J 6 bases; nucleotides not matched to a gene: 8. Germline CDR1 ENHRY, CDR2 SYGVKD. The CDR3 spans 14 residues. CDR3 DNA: TGTGCCATCAGTGACTCCGCGGGGGTGTTCGAGCAGTACTTC. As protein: CAISDSAGVFEQYF.

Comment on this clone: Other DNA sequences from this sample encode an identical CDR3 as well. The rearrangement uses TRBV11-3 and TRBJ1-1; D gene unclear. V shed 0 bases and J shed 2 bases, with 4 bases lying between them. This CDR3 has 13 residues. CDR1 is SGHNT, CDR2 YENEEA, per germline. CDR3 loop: CASSLEANTEAFF. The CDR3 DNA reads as TGTGCCAGCAGCTTAGAGGCAAACACTGAAGCTTTCTTT.

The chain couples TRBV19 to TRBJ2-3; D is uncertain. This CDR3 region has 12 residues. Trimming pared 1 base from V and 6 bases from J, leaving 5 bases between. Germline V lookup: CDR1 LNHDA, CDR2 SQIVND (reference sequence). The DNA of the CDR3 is TGTGCCAGTAGTATAGTGGGCGATACGCAGTATTTT. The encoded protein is CASSIVGDTQYF.

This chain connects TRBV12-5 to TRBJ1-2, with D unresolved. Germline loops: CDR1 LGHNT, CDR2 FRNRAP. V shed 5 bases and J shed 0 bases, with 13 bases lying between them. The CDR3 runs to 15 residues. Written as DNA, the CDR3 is TGTGCTAGTGGTCGTCTAGGCCTCACTAACTATGGCTACACCTTC. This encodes CASGRLGLTNYGYTF.

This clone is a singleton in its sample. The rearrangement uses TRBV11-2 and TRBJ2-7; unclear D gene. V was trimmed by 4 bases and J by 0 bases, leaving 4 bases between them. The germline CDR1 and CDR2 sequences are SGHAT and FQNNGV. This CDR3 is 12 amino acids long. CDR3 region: CASSSSSYEQYF. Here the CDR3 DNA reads TGTGCCAGCAGCTCTAGCTCCTACGAGCAGTACTTC.

The CDR3 is CASSKSSGNQPQHF. CDR3 coding DNA: TGTGCCAGCAGCAAAAGTAGCGGAAATCAGCCCCAGCATTTT. The V gene is TRBV21-1, the J gene TRBJ1-5. TRBV21-1 is described as a pseudogene. This CDR3 comprises 14 residues.

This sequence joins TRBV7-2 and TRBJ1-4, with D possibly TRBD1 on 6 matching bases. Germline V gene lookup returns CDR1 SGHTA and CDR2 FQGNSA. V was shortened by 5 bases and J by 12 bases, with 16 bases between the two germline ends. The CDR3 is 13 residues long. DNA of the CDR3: TGTGCCAGCAGCGCCGAGCGGGGGCGAGAACTGTTTTTT. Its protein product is CASSAERGRELFF.

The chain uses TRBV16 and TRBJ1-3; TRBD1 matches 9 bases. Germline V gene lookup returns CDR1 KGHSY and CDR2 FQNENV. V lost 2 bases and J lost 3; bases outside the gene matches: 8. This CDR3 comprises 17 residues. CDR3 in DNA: TGTGCCAGCAGCCAACACCCGGGACAGGGAGGTGGAAACACCATATATTTT. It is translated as CASSQHPGQGGGNTIYF.

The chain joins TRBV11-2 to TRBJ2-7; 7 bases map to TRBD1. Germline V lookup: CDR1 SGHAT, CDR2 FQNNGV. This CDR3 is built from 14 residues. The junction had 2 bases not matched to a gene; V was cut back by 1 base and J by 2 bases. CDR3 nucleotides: TGTGCCAGCAGCTTAGGAGACAGGGCCTACGAGCAGTACTTC. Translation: CASSLGDRAYEQYF.

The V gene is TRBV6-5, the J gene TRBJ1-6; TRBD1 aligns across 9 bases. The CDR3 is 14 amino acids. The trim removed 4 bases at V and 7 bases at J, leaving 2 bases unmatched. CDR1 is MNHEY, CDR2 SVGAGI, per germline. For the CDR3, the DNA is TGTGCCAGCAGTTTCGACAGGGGGAATTCACCCCTCCACTTT. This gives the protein CASSFDRGNSPLHF.

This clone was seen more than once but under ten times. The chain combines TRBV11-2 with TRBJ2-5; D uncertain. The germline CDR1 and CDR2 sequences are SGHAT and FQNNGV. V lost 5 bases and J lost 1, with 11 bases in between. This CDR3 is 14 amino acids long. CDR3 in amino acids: CASSPRLLQETQYF. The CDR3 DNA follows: TGTGCCAGCAGCCCGAGGCTGCTCCAAGAGACCCAGTACTTC. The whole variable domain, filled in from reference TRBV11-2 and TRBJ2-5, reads EAGVAQSPRYKIIEKRQSVAFWCNPISGHATLYWYQQILGQGPKLLIQFQNNGVVDDSQLPKDRFSAERLKGVDSTLKIQPAKLEDSAVYLCASSPRLLQETQYFGPGTRLLVL.

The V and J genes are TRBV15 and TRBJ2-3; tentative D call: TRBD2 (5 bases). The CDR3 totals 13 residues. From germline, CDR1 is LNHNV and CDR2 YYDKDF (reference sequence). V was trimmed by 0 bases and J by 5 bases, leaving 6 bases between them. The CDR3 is CATSRDREDTQYF. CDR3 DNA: TGTGCCACCAGCAGAGATCGGGAAGATACGCAGTATTTT.